Given below is one T cell receptor (beta chain) in context. Antigen unknown. This record belongs to a study of T cells in Graves' hyperthyroidism and ophthalmopathy. The CDR3 totals 15 residues. It was RNA transcripts that yielded the amplified TCR beta CDR3 regions. The HTBI primer set served for first-round RT-PCR of the TCR CDR3. Each CDR3 protein is one row after TCRdb ran MiXCR on the multiplex PCR reads. The sample holds roughly 420,000 distinct CDR3 sequences; around 14% are singletons and the top ten take 14%. Stability of Graves' hyperthyroidism was defined as absent ophthalmopathy progression within 18 months. Patients were excluded because of uncontrolled infection, other autoimmune disease, pregnancy or lactation. Study-level points and caveats: Blood held most thyroid clonotypes expanded above 0.001 frequency.

The TCR originated in a woman under 30 with Graves' hyperthyroidism. V and J are TRBV12-3 or TRBV12-4 and TRBJ2-1, with D perhaps matching TRBD1 (5 bases). TRBJ2-7 matches the DNA end more closely, so the J call is doubtful. Sequencing input: blood. In DNA, the CDR3 is TGTGCCAGCAGTTTACAGGGAAGCTCCTACAATGAGCAGTACTTC. Translating gives CASSLQGSSYNEQYF.